This is a list of T cell receptor beta chains from one sample in a study of blood T cells in healthy people across ages. TCRdb reanalysed the 5' RACE reads using MiXCR and keeps one entry per CDR3 protein. Of 1.5 million to 2 million distinct CDR3 sequences in the sample, roughly 49% were seen once. Source material: blood. These receptors were obtained from a woman in her forties in good health. The CDR3 runs from the conserved cysteine through the conserved F or W. D genes are given only for firm matches. Size tells how often a clone was seen (once, few, many) or the class of an expanded clone, and some rows leave it out.

>-|TRBV4-1|TRBD2|TRBJ2-1
TGCGCCAGCAGCCAAGGCCTCGGCGGGGGGGCAGGCAATGAGCAGTTCTTC
CASSQGLGGGAGNEQFF
>few|TRBV6-7|TRBD1|TRBJ2-3
TGTGCCAGCAGTTACTCGGACAGGCGGACAGATACGCAGTATTTT
CASSYSDRRTDTQYF
>-|TRBV27|-|TRBJ1-2
TGTGCCAGCAGTTACCAGACAGATGGTGGCTACACCTTC
CASSYQTDGGYTF
>-|TRBV6-5|-|TRBJ2-6
TGTGCCAGCAGTTACTCCCGGAGGAGCTCTGGGGCCAACGTCCTGACTTTC
CASSYSRRSSGANVLTF
>-|TRBV7-2|TRBD2|TRBJ2-4
TGTGCCAGCAGCTATACAGGGACTAGCGGGGGACTAGCCAAAAACATTCAGTACTTC
CASSYTGTSGGLAKNIQYF
>-|TRBV3-1|-|TRBJ2-2
TGTGCCAGCAGCCTAGGGGCGGGACGGCTGTTTTTT
CASSLGAGRLFF
>once|TRBV6-1|-|TRBJ2-7
TGTGCCAGCAGTGAATTCGGCAGCCCCTACGAGCAGTACTTC
CASSEFGSPYEQYF
>-|TRBV29-1|-|TRBJ2-3
TGCAGCGCCCCAGGTGGGGGCTACCCCAGCCCAGATACGCAGTATTTT
CSAPGGGYPSPDTQYF
>-|TRBV5-5|-|TRBJ2-7
TGTGCCAGCAGCTTGGCCTCGACGGGGTACAATGAGCAGTACTTC
CASSLASTGYNEQYF
>-|TRBV20-1|-|TRBJ2-3
TGCAGTGCTCTCAGAGGTCCCGGGACTGCCCCAGATACGCAGTATTTT
CSALRGPGTAPDTQYF
>few|TRBV28|-|TRBJ1-1
TGTGCCAGCAGCCCGGGACACCCCACTGAAGCTTTCTTT
CASSPGHPTEAFF
>few|TRBV4-3|TRBD2|TRBJ2-3
TGCGCCAGCAGCCAAAGGTGGCGCGGCGGGGGGGCCATCGATACGCAGTATTTT
CASSQRWRGGGAIDTQYF
>-|TRBV12-3/TRBV12-4|-|TRBJ2-1
TGTGCCAGCAGGACACAGGTGTATGAGCAGTTCTTC
CASRTQVYEQFF
>-|TRBV5-1|TRBD2|TRBJ2-5
TGTGCCAGCAGCTTGCAGCTAGCGGGGGCCGCCACAGAGACCCAGTACTTC
CASSLQLAGAATETQYF
>-|TRBV5-1|-|TRBJ2-3
TGCGCCAGCAAAAGGGTGGAGAGCACAGATACGCAGTATTTT
CASKRVESTDTQYF
>-|TRBV7-2|-|TRBJ1-2
TGTGCCAGCAGCACCGCGGAGGGGCGGACCTATGGCTACACCTTC
CASSTAEGRTYGYTF
>-|TRBV20-1|TRBD1|TRBJ2-7
TGCAGTGCTAGAGATGGGACAGGACTAAGCTACGAGCAGTACTTC
CSARDGTGLSYEQYF
>-|TRBV5-1|-|TRBJ2-3
TGCGCCAGCAGCTCCAGCCCCGCCCTGAGCACAGATACGCAGTATTTT
CASSSSPALSTDTQYF
>-|TRBV10-3|TRBD1|TRBJ2-3
TGTGCCATCAGTGAGTCGGGGGGACAGGCAACAGATACGCAGTATTTT
CAISESGGQATDTQYF
>-|TRBV6-1|-|TRBJ2-3
TGTGCCAGCAGTGACAAGACTGGCACAGATACGCAGTATTTT
CASSDKTGTDTQYF
>few|TRBV9|-|TRBJ2-1
TGTGCCAGCAGCGTAGGTGAGACCCCTGCGCGGTTCTTC
CASSVGETPARFF
>-|TRBV20-1|-|TRBJ2-6
TGCAGTGCTCGGGGTCAGGGAGCTGGGGCCAACGTCCTGACTTTC
CSARGQGAGANVLTF
>-|TRBV3-1|TRBD1|TRBJ2-1
TGTGCCAGCAGCCATCGCGGACAGGGGGAGACCCAGTTCTTC
CASSHRGQGETQFF
>-|TRBV12-3/TRBV12-4|-|TRBJ2-3
TGTGCCAGCAGTTTAGCCGTTCCTGGAACAGATACGCAGTATTTT
CASSLAVPGTDTQYF
>-|TRBV5-1|-|TRBJ2-2
TGCGCCAGCAGCGTGGCCAGTCGGGCCGGGGAGCTGTTTTTT
CASSVASRAGELFF
>-|TRBV5-5|TRBD2|TRBJ2-3
TGTGCCAGCAGCTTGGCGGCTAGCGGGGGGGTCACAGATACGCAGTATTTT
CASSLAASGGVTDTQYF